Presented here are 18 T cell receptor beta chains from one specimen sequenced in a study of regulatory T cells. The primer mix had 52 TRBV and 13 TRBJ primers. The data were produced by immunoSEQ multiplex PCR, yet TCRdb's version contains in-frame clones alone and is incomplete. The sample shows about 15,000 clones, roughly 90% of them seen only once. The sample was CD8+ T cells sorted from blood. The receptors were gathered from a young adult with CD3G deficiency.

CDR3 in amino acids: CASSLKDEQFF. CDR3 bases: TGTGCCAGCAGCTTAAAAGATGAGCAGTTCTTC. This rearrangement joins TRBV7-9 to TRBJ2-1; D is undetermined. Looked up from germline, CDR1 is SEHNR and CDR2 is FQNEAQ (reference sequence). The length of the CDR3 is 11 residues. The V end was cut by 2 bases, the J end by 8 bases, with 4 bases between.

The chain combines TRBV4-1 with TRBJ2-5; D perhaps matches TRBD1 (8 bases). Per the germline V gene, CDR1 is MGHRA and CDR2 is YSYEKL. The CDR3 length is 16 residues. Between the trimmed V and J ends, which lost 3 bases and 3 bases, there was a span of 17 bases. The CDR3 loop is CASSHVITGGEETQYF. The CDR3 DNA is TGCGCCAGCAGCCACGTAATAACAGGGGGGGAAGAGACCCAGTACTTC.

The chain couples TRBV27 to TRBJ2-3; TRBD1 is a possible D gene (6 bases). Deletions cut 5 bases from V and 4 bases from J, with 13 bases between. The germline V gene has CDR1 MNHEY and CDR2 SMNVEV (reference sequence). There are 14 residues in the CDR3. The CDR3 DNA is TGTGCCAGCAGTCGCAGTCCAGGGGCAGATACGCAGTATTTT. Its translation: CASSRSPGADTQYF.

This clone is a singleton in its sample. The chain uses TRBV25-1 and TRBJ2-5, with TRBD2 matching over 9 bases. The CDR3 is made up of 16 amino acids. Germline V gives CDR1 MGHDK, CDR2 SYGVNS. V dropped 3 bases and J dropped 5; count of bases not matched to a gene: 10. CDR3 region: CASSDPRREGEETQYF. In nucleotides, the CDR3 is TGTGCCAGCAGTGACCCTCGGCGGGAGGGGGAGGAGACCCAGTACTTC.

The rearrangement uses TRBV13 and TRBJ1-6; 7 bases are a match to TRBD1. Germline-derived CDR1 and CDR2 are PRHDT and FYEKMQ (reference sequence). V was clipped by 1 base and J by 8 bases; unmatched bases: 8. The CDR3 sequence is 16 residues long. The CDR3 is CASSLAETGWHSPLHF. In DNA form, the CDR3 reads TGTGCCAGCAGCTTAGCGGAGACAGGGTGGCATTCACCCCTCCACTTT.

The rearrangement uses TRBV5-1 and TRBJ2-1; D may be TRBD1 (6 bases). V lost 0 bases and J lost 9, with 7 bases in between. The CDR3 contains 12 residues. Germline CDR1 SGHRS, CDR2 YFSETQ. CDR3 residues: CASSLGGREQFF. CDR3 nucleotides: TGCGCCAGCAGCTTGGGGGGGCGTGAGCAGTTCTTC. Supplemented by reference TRBV5-1 and TRBJ2-1, the full variable domain reads KAGVTQTPRYLIKTRGQQVTLSCSPISGHRSVSWYQQTPGQGLQFLFEYFSETQRNKGNFPGRFSGRQFSNSRSEMNVSTLELGDSALYLCASSLGGREQFFGPGTRLTVL.

The chain couples TRBV30 to TRBJ2-1; 7 bases are shared with TRBD1. The V gene's germline CDR1 is GTSNPN and CDR2 SVGIG (reference sequence). J gave up 8 bases and V 0 bases, and 4 bases lay outside the gene matches. There are 13 residues in the CDR3. The CDR3 protein is CAWSVRGPDEQFF. The CDR3 bases are TGTGCCTGGAGTGTAAGGGGGCCGGATGAGCAGTTCTTC.

About this clone itself: A much larger clone sits a single nucleotide away, making a read error possible. V gene TRBV28 combines with J gene TRBJ2-7, with TRBD2 matching over 9 bases. Trimming took 5 bases from V and 6 from J; bases not matched to a gene: 5. CDR1 MDHEN and CDR2 SYDVKM come from the germline V gene. The CDR3 is 13 residues long. The CDR3 sequence: CASSLSGSAEQYF. CDR3 in DNA: TGTGCCAGCAGTCTTAGCGGGAGTGCCGAGCAGTACTTC.

The chain carries TRBV4-1 and TRBJ1-6, with TRBD1 matching over 9 bases. Germline V CDR1 and CDR2: MGHRA, YSYEKL. This CDR3 comprises 16 residues. V was clipped by 0 bases and J by 8 bases; unmatched bases: 5. CDR3 protein: CASSQDQGQGHSPLHF. Written as DNA, the CDR3 is TGCGCCAGCAGCCAAGATCAGGGACAGGGACATTCACCCCTCCACTTT.

The chain recombines TRBV1 with TRBJ2-2; the table gives TRBD1 as D, unverified against the DNA. TRBV1 is marked as a pseudogene. The CDR3 is 15 residues long. CDR3 loop: CTSSQGGRVGGELFF. CDR3 sequence (DNA): TGCACCAGCAGCCAAGGGGGCCGGGTAGGCGGGGAGCTGTTTTTT.

The gene calls are TRBV13 and TRBJ2-7; D remains unclear. Trimming left V 5 bases short and J 0 bases short, with 11 bases between. Germline V gene sequence: CDR1 PRHDT, CDR2 FYEKMQ (reference sequence). The CDR3 is 14 amino acids. The CDR3 region is CASSPSLSSYEQYF. CDR3 nucleotide sequence: TGTGCCAGCAGCCCTTCCCTAAGCTCCTACGAGCAGTACTTC.

This sequence joins TRBV5-6 and TRBJ1-3, with TRBD1 matching 7 bases. The junction had 9 bases not matched to a gene; V was cut back by 0 bases and J by 0 bases. CDR3 length equals 18 residues. From germline, CDR1 is SGHDT and CDR2 YYEEEE. CDR3 region: CASSLATGSLFSGNTIYF. The DNA of the CDR3 is TGTGCCAGCAGCTTGGCGACAGGGAGCCTTTTCTCTGGAAACACCATATATTTT.

V gene TRBV30 combines with J gene TRBJ1-2, with D unresolved. CDR3 length equals 15 residues. In germline, CDR1 is GTSNPN, CDR2 SVGIG (reference sequence). Trimming removed 2 bases from V and 1 base from J, with 14 bases in between. The CDR3 protein is CAWSPPAVLNYGYTF. CDR3 sequence (DNA): TGTGCCTGGAGTCCCCCCGCAGTCCTTAACTATGGCTACACCTTC.

This clone was found once. The V call is TRBV7-8, the J call TRBJ2-2; 13 bases fit TRBD2. There are 15 residues in the CDR3. Germline CDR1 and CDR2: SGHVS and FQNEAQ. With 5 bases clipped from V and 7 bases from J, the junction kept 4 bases outside the gene matches. The CDR3 DNA reads as TGTGCCAGCAGCCCGGGACTAGCGGGACTCGGGGAGCTGTTTTTT. Translating it yields CASSPGLAGLGELFF.

The gene calls are TRBV7-4 and TRBJ1-4; no firm D call. The germline gives CDR1 SGHVT, CDR2 SQSDAQ. CDR3 size: 17 residues. The V end was cut by 4 bases, the J end by 4 bases, with 19 bases between. In DNA, the CDR3 is TGTGCCAGCAGCTCGGGGTGCCGCCAGGACTTTAATGAAAAACTGTTTTTT. Translation: CASSSGCRQDFNEKLFF.

The chain is built from TRBV14 and TRBJ2-1; D is unresolved. V lost 0 bases and J 9 bases, leaving 12 bases between the germline ends. This CDR3 comprises 14 residues. Germline assignment: CDR1 SGHDN and CDR2 FVKESK. The CDR3 reads CASSQERPQAEQFF. The CDR3 bases are TGTGCCAGCAGCCAAGAGCGGCCTCAGGCTGAGCAGTTCTTC.

This chain's CDR3 is CASSPSRQYGYTF. CDR3 bases: TGTGCCAGTAGCCCGTCAAGGCAGTACGGCTACACCTTC. This chain connects TRBV19 to TRBJ1-2; no clear D. V lost 6 bases to trimming and J lost 8 bases, with 16 bases between them. Germline V gene lookup returns CDR1 LNHDA and CDR2 SQIVND (reference sequence). This CDR3 spans 13 amino acids.

This rearrangement joins TRBV7-6 to TRBJ2-3; D may correspond to TRBD1 or TRBD2 (5 bases each). V gave up 0 bases and J gave up 4 bases, with 8 bases separating them. The CDR3 covers 14 residues. Germline values: CDR1 SGHVS, CDR2 FNYEAQ. The CDR3 region has the DNA TGTGCCAGCAGCTTAGCGGGGGTCGCAGATACGCAGTATTTT. It is translated as CASSLAGVADTQYF.